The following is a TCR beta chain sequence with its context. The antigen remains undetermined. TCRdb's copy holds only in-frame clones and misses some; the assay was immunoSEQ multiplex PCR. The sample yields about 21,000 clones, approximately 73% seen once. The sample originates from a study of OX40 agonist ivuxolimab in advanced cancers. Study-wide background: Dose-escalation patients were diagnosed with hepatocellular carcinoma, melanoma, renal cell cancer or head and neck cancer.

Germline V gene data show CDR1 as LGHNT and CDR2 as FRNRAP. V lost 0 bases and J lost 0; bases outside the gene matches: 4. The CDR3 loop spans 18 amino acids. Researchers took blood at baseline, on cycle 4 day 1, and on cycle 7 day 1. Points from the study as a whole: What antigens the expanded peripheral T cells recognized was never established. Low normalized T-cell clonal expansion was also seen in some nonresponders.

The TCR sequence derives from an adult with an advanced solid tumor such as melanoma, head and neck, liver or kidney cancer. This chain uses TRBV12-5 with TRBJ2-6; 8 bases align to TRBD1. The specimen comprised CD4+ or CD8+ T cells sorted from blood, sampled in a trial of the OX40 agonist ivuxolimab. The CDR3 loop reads CASGLVQGGISGANVLTF. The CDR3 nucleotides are TGTGCTAGTGGTTTGGTACAGGGGGGCATCTCTGGGGCCAACGTCCTGACTTTC. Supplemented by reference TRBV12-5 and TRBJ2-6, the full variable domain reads DARVTQTPRHKVTEMGQEVTMRCQPILGHNTVFWYRQTMMQGLELLAYFRNRAPLDDSGMPKDRFSAEMPDATLATLKIQPSEPRDSAVYFCASGLVQGGISGANVLTFGAGSRLTVL.